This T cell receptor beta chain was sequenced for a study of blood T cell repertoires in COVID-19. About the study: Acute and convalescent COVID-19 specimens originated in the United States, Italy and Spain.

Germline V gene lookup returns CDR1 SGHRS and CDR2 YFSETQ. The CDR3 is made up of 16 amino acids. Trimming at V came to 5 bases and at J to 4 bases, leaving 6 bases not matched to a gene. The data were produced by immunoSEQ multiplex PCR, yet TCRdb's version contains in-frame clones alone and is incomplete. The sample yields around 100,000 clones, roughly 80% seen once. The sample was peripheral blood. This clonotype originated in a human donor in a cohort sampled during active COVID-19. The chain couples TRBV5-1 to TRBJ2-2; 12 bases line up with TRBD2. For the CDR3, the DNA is TGCGCCAGCAGTCGACTAGCGGGGGCCTCCACCGGGGAGCTGTTTTTT. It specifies CASSRLAGASTGELFF. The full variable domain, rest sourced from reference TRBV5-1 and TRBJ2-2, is KAGVTQTPRYLIKTRGQQVTLSCSPISGHRSVSWYQQTPGQGLQFLFEYFSETQRNKGNFPGRFSGRQFSNSRSEMNVSTLELGDSALYLCASSRLAGASTGELFFGEGSRLTVL.